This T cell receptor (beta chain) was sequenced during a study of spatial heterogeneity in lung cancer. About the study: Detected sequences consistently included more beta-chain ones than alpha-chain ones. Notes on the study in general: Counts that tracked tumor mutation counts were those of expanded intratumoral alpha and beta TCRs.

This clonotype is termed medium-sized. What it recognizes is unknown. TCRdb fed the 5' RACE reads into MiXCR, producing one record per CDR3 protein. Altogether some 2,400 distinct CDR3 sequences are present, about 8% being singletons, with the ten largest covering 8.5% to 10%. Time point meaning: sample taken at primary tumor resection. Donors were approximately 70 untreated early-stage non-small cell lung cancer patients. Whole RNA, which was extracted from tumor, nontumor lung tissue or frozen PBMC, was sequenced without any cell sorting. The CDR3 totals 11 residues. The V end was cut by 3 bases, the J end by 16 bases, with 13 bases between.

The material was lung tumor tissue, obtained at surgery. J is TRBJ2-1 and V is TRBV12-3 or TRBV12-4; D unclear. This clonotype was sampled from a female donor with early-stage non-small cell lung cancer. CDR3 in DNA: TGTGCCAGCAGTTTTGGCCCCCCCGCATTCTTC. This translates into CASSFGPPAFF.